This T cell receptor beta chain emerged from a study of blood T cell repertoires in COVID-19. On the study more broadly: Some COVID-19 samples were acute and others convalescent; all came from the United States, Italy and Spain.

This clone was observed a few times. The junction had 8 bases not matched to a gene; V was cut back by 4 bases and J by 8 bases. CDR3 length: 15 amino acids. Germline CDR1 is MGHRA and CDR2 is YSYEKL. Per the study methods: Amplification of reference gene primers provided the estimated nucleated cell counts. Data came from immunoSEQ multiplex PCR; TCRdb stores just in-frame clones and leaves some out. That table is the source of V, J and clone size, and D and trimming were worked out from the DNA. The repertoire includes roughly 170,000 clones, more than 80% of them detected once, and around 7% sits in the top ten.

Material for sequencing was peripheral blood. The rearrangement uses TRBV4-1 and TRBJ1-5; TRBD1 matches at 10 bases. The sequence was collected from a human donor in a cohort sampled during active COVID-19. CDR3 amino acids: CASSPGTGEGKPQHF. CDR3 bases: TGCGCCAGCAGCCCTGGGACAGGGGAGGGGAAGCCCCAGCATTTT.